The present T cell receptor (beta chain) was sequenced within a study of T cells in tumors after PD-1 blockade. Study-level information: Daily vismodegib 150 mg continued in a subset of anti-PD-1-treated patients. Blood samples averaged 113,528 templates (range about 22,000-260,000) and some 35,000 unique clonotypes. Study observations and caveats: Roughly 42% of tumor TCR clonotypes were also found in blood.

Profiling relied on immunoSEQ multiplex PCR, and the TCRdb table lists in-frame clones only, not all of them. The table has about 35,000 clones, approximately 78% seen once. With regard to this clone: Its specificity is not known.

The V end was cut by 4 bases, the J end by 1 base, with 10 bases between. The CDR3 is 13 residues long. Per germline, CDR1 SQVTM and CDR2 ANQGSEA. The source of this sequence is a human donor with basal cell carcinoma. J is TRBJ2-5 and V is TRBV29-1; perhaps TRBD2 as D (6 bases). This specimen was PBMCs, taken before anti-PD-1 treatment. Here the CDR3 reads CSVVAGGQETQYF. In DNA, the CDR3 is TGCAGCGTTGTGGCCGGGGGCCAAGAGACCCAGTACTTC.